The sequence of this T cell receptor beta chain was determined in a study of shared clonotypes between healthy human individuals. Study-wide results and limits: Incompleteness in sorted-subset sequencing, despite large depth, was shown by rarefaction. The four-donor shared clonotypes exceeded non-shared clonotypes in generation probability, with non-shared ones scoring lower. Researchers found naive subsets generally carried larger estimated richness than memory subsets.

Replicate PCRs for sorted subsets used approximately 190 ng DNA; this equaled tens of thousands of T cell genomes. Method: immunoSEQ multiplex PCR; TCRdb's copy keeps in-frame clones and lacks some. Of over a million clones listed, about 74% are singletons. Of note for this clone: The target antigen is unknown.

V lost 7 bases to trimming and J lost 5 bases, with 15 bases between them. Germline assignment: CDR1 MDHEN and CDR2 SYDVKM. The CDR3 spans 13 residues. This receptor was identified in a man aged 18 to 29 in good health. The rearrangement links TRBV28 to TRBJ2-7; D call uncertain. Sequenced: memory CD4+ T cells sorted from blood. The subset denotes: CD45RA-negative fraction. The CDR3 DNA follows: TGTGCCAGCACCCCCGGTTGGGGAAACGAGCAGTACTTC. This translates into CASTPGWGNEQYF.